The clone carrying this T cell receptor beta chain was counted ten times or more. Investigators prepared the TCR beta libraries by applying iRepertoire HTBI primers and Arm-PCR of CDR3 regions. Each CDR3 protein is one row after TCRdb ran MiXCR on the multiplex PCR reads. The repertoire has about 470,000 distinct CDR3 sequences, roughly 20% of them found once; the top ten carry over 7.5%. The data derive from a study of regulatory T cells in long-lasting Graves disease. Looking at the study overall: The criterion for persistent Graves' disease was over 5 years of antithyroid drugs with positive TSH receptor antibodies.

Specified time point: persistent/refractory GD, antithyroid drugs over 5 years with positive TRAb. The TCR library used RNA extracted from PBMCs. Graves' disease diagnosis followed American Thyroid Association guidelines. A peripheral blood sample, 8 to 10 milliliters in volume, was drawn into EDTA tubes. Germline trimming cut 8 bases from V and 9 bases from J; bases unmatched to any gene: 14. Germline V gives CDR1 ENHRY, CDR2 SYGVKD. This CDR3 spans 15 amino acids. Sequencing used peripheral blood mononuclear cells (PBMCs), obtained when the disease was refractory, from a patient treated with antithyroid drugs. The sequence was obtained from a female donor with Graves disease. The V gene is TRBV10-3, the J gene TRBJ2-7; TRBD2 aligns across 12 bases. The CDR3 is CAIAQGLAGWWGQYF. The CDR3 DNA sequence: TGTGCCATCGCCCAAGGACTAGCGGGGTGGTGGGGGCAGTACTTC.